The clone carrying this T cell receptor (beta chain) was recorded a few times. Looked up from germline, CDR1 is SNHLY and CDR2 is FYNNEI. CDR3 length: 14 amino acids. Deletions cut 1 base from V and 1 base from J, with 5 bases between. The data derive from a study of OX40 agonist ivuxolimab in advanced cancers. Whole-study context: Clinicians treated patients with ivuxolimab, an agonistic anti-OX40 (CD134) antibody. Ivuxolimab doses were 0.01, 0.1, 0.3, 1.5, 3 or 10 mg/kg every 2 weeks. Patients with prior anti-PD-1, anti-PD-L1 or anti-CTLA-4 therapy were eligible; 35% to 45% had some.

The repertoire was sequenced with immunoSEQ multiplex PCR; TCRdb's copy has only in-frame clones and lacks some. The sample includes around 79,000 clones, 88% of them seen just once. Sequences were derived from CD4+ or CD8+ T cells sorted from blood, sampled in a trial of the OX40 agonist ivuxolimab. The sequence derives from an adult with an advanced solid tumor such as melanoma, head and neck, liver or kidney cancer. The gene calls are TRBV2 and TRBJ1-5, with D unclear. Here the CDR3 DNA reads TGTGCCAGCAGTGAAGATGGAAGCAATCAGCCCCAGCATTTT. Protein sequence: CASSEDGSNQPQHF.